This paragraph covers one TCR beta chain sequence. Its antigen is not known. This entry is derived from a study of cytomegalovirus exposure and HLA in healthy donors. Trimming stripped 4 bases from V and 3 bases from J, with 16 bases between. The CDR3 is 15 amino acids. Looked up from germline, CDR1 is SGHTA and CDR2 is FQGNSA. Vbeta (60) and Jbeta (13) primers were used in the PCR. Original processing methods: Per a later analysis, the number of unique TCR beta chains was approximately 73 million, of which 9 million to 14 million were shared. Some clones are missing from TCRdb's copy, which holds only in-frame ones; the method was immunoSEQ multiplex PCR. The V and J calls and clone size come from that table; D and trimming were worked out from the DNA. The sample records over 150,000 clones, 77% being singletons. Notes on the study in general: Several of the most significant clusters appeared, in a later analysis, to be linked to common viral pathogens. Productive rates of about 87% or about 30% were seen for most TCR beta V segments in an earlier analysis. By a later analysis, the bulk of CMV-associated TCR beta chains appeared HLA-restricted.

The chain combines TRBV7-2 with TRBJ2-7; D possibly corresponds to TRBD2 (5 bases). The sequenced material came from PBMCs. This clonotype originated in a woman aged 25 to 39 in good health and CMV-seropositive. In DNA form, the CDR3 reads TGTGCCAGCAGCTCGTCGGGGAAGGGCCTCTACGAGCAGTACTTC. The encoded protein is CASSSSGKGLYEQYF.